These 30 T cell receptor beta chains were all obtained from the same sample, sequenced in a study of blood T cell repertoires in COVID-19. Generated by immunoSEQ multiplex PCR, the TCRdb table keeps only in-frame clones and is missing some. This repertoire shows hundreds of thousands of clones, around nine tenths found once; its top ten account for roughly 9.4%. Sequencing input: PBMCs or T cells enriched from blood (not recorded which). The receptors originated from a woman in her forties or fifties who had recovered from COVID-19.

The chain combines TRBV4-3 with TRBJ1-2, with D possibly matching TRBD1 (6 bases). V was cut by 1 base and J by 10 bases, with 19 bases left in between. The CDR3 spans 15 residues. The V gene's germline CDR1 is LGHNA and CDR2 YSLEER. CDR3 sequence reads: CASSQVPGQLQDYTF. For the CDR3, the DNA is TGCGCCAGCAGCCAAGTTCCGGGACAACTTCAGGACTACACCTTC.

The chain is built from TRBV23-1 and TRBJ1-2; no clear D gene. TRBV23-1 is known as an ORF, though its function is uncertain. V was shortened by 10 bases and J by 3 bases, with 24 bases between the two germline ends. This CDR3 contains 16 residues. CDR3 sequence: CATRGSGIPADYGYTF. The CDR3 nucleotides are TGCGCCACCCGAGGTAGTGGCATTCCGGCGGACTATGGCTACACCTTC.

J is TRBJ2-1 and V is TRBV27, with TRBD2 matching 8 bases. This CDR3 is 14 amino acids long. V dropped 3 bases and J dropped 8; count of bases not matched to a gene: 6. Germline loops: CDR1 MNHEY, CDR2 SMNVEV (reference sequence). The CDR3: CASSFGLAMDEQFF. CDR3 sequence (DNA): TGTGCCAGCAGTTTCGGACTAGCAATGGATGAGCAGTTCTTC.

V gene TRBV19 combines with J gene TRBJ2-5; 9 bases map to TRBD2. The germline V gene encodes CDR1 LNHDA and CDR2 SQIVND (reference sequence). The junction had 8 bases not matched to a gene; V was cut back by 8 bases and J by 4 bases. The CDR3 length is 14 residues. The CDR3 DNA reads TGTGCCAGTGGGGGGCTAGCGGGGTCAGAGACCCAGTACTTC. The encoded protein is CASGGLAGSETQYF.

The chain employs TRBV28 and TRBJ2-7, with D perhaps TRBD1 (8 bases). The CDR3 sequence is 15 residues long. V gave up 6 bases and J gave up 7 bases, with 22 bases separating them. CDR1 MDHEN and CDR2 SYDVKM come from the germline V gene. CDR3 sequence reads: CASSAAKTGEGEQYF. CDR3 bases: TGTGCCAGCAGCGCGGCCAAGACAGGGGAGGGGGAGCAGTACTTC.

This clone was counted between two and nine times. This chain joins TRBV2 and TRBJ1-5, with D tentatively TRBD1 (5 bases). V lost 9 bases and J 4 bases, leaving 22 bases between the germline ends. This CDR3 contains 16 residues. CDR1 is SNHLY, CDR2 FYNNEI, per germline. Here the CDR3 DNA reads TGTGCCAGAGACACCGAACCTCGACAGTTAAATCAGCCCCAGCATTTT. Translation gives CARDTEPRQLNQPQHF.

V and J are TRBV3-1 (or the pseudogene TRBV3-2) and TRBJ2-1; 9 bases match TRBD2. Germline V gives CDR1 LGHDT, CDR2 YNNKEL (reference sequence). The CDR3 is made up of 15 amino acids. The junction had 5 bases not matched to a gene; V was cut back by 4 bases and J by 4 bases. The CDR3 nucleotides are TGTGCCAGCAGCCTTAGCGGGGGACATTACAATGAGCAGTTCTTC. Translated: CASSLSGGHYNEQFF.

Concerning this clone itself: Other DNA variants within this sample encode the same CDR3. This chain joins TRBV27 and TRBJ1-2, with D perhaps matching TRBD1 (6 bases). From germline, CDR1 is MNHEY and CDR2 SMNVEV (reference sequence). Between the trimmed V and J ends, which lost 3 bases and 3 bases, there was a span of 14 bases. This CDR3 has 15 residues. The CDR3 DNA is TGTGCCAGCAGTTTGAGTGGGGGCGCGGACTATGGCTACACCTTC. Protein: CASSLSGGADYGYTF.

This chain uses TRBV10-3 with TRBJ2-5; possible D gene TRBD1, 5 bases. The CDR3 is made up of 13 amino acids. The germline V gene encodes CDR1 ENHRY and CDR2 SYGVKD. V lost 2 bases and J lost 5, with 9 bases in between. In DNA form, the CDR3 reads TGTGCCATCAGTGAGGGGGCTTTCGAGACCCAGTACTTC. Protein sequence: CAISEGAFETQYF.

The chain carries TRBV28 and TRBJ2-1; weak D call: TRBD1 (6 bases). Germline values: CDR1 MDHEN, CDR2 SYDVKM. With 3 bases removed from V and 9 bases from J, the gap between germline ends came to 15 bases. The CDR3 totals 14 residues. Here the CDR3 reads CASSLTGRGFEQFF. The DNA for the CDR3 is TGTGCCAGCAGTTTGACAGGCAGGGGATTTGAGCAGTTCTTC.

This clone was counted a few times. For the CDR3, the DNA is TGTGCCAGCAGCGCCCGGGACTACCAAAAACTGTTTTTT. Its translation is CASSARDYQKLFF. The genes are TRBV7-8 and TRBJ1-4; perhaps TRBD1 as D (5 bases). The CDR3 consists of 13 residues. Trimming shortened V by 5 bases and J by 9 bases, and 13 bases separated the two germline ends. Germline V CDR1 and CDR2: SGHVS, FQNEAQ.

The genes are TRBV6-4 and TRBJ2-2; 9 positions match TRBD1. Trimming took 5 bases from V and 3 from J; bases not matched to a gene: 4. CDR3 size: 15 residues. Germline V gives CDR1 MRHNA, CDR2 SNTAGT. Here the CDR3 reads CASSPTGGDTGELFF. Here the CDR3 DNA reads TGTGCCAGCAGTCCAACAGGGGGCGACACCGGGGAGCTGTTTTTT.

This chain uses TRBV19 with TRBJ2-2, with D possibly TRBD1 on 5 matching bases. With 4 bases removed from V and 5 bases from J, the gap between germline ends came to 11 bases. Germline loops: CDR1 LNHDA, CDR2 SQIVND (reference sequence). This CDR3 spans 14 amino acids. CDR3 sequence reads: CASSNQGETGELFF. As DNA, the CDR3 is TGTGCCAGTAGTAATCAGGGTGAGACCGGGGAGCTGTTTTTT.

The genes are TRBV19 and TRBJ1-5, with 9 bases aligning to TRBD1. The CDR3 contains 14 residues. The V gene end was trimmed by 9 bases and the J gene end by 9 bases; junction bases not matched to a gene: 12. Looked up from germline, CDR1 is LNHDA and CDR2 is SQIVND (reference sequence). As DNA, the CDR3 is TGTGCCAGCTGGGACAGGGTGCAAAGGATGCCCCAGCATTTT. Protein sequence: CASWDRVQRMPQHF.

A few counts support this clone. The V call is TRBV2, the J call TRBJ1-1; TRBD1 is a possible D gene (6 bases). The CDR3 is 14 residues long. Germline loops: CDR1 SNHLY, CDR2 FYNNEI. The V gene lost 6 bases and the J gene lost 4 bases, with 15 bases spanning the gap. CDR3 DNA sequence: TGTGCCAGCAGGACACTAGTAGGGGGCACTGAAGCTTTCTTT. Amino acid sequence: CASRTLVGGTEAFF.

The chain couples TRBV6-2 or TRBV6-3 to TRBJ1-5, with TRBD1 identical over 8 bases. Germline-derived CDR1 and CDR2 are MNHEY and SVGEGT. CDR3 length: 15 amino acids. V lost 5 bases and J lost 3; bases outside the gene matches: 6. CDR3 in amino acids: CASSGKQGVNQPQHF. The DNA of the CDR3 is TGTGCCAGCAGTGGGAAACAGGGGGTCAATCAGCCCCAGCATTTT.

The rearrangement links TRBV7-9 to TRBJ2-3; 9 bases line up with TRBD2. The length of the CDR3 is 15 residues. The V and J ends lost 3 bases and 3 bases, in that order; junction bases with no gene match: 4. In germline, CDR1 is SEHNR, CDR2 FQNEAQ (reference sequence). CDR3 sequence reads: CASSLGTSTTDTQYF. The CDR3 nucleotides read TGTGCCAGCAGCTTGGGGACTAGCACGACAGATACGCAGTATTTT.

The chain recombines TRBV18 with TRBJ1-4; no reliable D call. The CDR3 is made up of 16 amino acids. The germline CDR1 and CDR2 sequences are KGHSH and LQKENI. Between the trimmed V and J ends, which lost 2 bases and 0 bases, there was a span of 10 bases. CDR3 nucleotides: TGTGCCAGCTCACCATCCGTCCTGTCAACTAATGAAAAACTGTTTTTT. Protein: CASSPSVLSTNEKLFF.

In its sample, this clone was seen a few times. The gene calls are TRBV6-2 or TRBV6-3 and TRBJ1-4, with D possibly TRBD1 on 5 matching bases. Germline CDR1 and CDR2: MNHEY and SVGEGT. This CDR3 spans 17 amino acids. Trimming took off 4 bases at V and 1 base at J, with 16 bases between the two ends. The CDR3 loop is CASSLDGGVETNEKLFF. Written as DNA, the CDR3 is TGTGCCAGCAGTTTGGACGGGGGAGTTGAAACTAATGAAAAACTGTTTTTT.

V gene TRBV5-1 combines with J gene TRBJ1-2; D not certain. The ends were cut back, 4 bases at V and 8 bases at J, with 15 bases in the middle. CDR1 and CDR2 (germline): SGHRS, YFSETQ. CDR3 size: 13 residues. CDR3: CASSPVSFEGYTF. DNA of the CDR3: TGCGCCAGCAGCCCCGTTAGTTTTGAGGGCTACACCTTC.

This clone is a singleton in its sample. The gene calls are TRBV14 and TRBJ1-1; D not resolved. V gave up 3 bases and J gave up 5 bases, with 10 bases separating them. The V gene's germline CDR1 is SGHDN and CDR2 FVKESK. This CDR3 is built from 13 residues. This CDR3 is CASSHLRGTEAFF. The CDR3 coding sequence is TGTGCCAGCAGCCACCTCCGGGGAACTGAAGCTTTCTTT.

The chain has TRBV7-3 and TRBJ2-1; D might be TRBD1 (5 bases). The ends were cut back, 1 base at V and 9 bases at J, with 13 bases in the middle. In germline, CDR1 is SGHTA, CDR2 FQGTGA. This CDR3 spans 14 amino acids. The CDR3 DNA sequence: TGTGCCAGCAGCTTAAGTTCAGTAGGGGCTGAGCAGTTCTTC. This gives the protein CASSLSSVGAEQFF.

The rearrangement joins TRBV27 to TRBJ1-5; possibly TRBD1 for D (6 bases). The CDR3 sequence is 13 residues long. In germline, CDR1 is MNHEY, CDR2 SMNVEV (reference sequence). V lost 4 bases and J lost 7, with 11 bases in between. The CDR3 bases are TGTGCCAGCAGTTCGGGGGGCTGGCAGCCCCAGCATTTT. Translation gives CASSSGGWQPQHF.

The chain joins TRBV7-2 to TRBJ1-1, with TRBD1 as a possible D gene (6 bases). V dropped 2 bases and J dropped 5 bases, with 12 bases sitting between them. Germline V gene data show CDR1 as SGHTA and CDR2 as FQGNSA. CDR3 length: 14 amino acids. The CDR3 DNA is TGTGCCAGCAGCTTATCCAGGGGAGATACTGAAGCTTTCTTT. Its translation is CASSLSRGDTEAFF.

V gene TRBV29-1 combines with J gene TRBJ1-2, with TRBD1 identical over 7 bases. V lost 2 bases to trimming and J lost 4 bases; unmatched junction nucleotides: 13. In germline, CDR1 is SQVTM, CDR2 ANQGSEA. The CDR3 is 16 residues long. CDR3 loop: CSVEILASGGGYGYTF. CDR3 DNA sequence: TGCAGCGTTGAAATCCTAGCGTCAGGGGGAGGCTATGGCTACACCTTC.

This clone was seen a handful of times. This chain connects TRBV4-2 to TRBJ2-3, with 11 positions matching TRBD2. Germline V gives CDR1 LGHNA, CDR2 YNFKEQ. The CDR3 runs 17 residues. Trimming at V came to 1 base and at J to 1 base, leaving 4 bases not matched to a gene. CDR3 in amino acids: CASSQAETSGGTDTQYF. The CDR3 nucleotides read TGTGCCAGCAGCCAAGCCGAGACTAGCGGGGGCACAGATACGCAGTATTTT.

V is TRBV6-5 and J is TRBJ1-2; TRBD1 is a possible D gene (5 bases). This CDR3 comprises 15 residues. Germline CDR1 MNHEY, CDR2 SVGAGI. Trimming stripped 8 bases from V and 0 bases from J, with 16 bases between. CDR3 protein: CASRSLGDSNYGYTF. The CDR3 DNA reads TGTGCCAGCCGATCGTTAGGGGATTCTAACTATGGCTACACCTTC.

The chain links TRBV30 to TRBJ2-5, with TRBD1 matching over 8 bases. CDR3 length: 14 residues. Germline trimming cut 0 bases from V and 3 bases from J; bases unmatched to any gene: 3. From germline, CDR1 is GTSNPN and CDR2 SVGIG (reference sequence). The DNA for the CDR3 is TGTGCCTGGAGTGTCGAGACAGGGGAAGAGACCCAGTACTTC. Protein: CAWSVETGEETQYF.

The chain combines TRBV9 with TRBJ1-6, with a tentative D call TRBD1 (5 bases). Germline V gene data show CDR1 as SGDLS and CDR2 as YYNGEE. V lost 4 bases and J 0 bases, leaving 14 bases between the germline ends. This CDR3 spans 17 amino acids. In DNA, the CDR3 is TGTGCCAGCAGCACTCTCCCCGGGGGCTCCTATAATTCACCCCTCCACTTT. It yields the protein CASSTLPGGSYNSPLHF.

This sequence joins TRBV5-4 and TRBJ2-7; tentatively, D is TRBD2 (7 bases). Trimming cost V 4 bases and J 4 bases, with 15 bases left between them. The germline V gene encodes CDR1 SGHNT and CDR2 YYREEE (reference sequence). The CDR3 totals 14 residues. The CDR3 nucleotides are TGTGCCAGCAGCCCGGGGGGCCGAGGTTACGAGCAGTACTTC. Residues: CASSPGGRGYEQYF.